The following is a T cell receptor beta chain sequence with its context. As yet, its antigen is unknown. Trimming took 2 bases from V and 8 from J; bases not matched to a gene: 14. Germline assignment: CDR1 ENHRY and CDR2 SYGVKD. The CDR3 extends over 16 amino acids. TCRdb re-called the RT-PCR reads with MiXCR, one entry per CDR3 protein. This sample yields a few hundred thousand distinct CDR3 sequences, of which about 10% are seen a single time; 9.5% to 15% belongs to the top ten. The data were obtained in a study of response to subunit inactivated influenza vaccine. Findings and limits, study-wide: T cells newly recruited by each seasonal influenza vaccination are few, the authors suggested.

The TCR comes from a man aged 45-65 years who received an inactivated influenza vaccine. The V call is TRBV10-3, the J call TRBJ1-2; 7 bases align to TRBD1. Sample: PBMCs from blood, taken about 6 weeks after vaccination. CDR3 sequence (DNA): TGTGCCATCAGTGAGATAGGACAGGTCCTTCTGGGAGGCTACACCTTC. Protein product: CAISEIGQVLLGGYTF.